Following are 15 T cell receptor beta chains from one sample sequenced in a study of blood T cell repertoires in COVID-19. TCRdb keeps only in-frame clones here, not all; method: immunoSEQ multiplex PCR. The sample has some 110,000 clones, over 80% seen once. Sequenced sample: peripheral blood. These receptors were taken from a woman aged 65 to 85 with acute or convalescent COVID-19.

This chain connects TRBV6-1 to TRBJ2-2; 9 bases match TRBD2. The CDR3 has 17 residues. The ends lost 3 bases at V and 7 bases at J; junction bases unmatched: 12. The V gene's germline CDR1 is MNHNS and CDR2 SASEGT. The CDR3: CASSEFIAGGIGGELFF. The DNA of the CDR3 is TGTGCCAGCAGTGAGTTCATTGCGGGAGGGATCGGCGGGGAGCTGTTTTTT.

This clone was observed a handful of times. The chain links TRBV28 to TRBJ1-4, with a weak D call TRBD1 (6 bases). Germline lookup yields CDR1 MDHEN and CDR2 SYDVKM. Trimming cost V 8 bases and J 4 bases, with 17 bases left between them. This CDR3 comprises 15 residues. CDR3 residues: CASGSSYRVNEKLFF. Written as DNA, the CDR3 is TGTGCCAGCGGATCCAGTTACAGGGTTAATGAAAAACTGTTTTTT.

Concerning this clone itself: The same CDR3 can be traced to other DNA sequences in this sample. The rearrangement uses TRBV3-1 (or the pseudogene TRBV3-2) and TRBJ1-2; possible D gene TRBD1, 5 bases. There are 14 residues in the CDR3. V was pared by 2 bases and J by 2 bases, with 9 bases between. Per the germline V gene, CDR1 is LGHDT and CDR2 is YNNKEL (reference sequence). Here the CDR3 DNA reads TGTGCCAGCAGCCAAATTGACAGCAACTATGGCTACACCTTC. This codes for CASSQIDSNYGYTF.

This clone was seen more than once but under ten times. This rearrangement joins TRBV11-2 to TRBJ1-4, with a weak D call TRBD1 (6 bases). Trimming cost V 4 bases and J 5 bases, with 11 bases left between them. The CDR3 length is 14 residues. Per the germline V gene, CDR1 is SGHAT and CDR2 is FQNNGV. Here the CDR3 reads CASSSRRGNEKLFF. The CDR3 DNA is TGTGCCAGCAGCTCCCGAAGGGGGAATGAAAAACTGTTTTTT.

This clone appeared a single time. V is TRBV2 and J is TRBJ1-6; weak D call: TRBD1 (6 bases). CDR1 is SNHLY, CDR2 FYNNEI, per germline. Trimming took off 9 bases at V and 7 bases at J, with 16 bases between the two ends. The CDR3 runs to 14 residues. In nucleotides, the CDR3 is TGTGCCAGTAAACCCAGGGGCGGGAATTCACCCCTCCACTTT. This encodes CASKPRGGNSPLHF.

CDR3 loop: CASSLTGITEAFF. The CDR3 DNA reads TGTGCCAGCAGTTTAACAGGGATCACTGAAGCTTTCTTT. The genes are TRBV27 and TRBJ1-1, with a tentative D call TRBD1 (6 bases). CDR3 length: 13 residues. Per germline, CDR1 MNHEY and CDR2 SMNVEV (reference sequence). Trimming left V 2 bases short and J 4 bases short, with 8 bases between.

V gene TRBV10-1 combines with J gene TRBJ2-5; TRBD2 matches 10 bases. This CDR3 is 15 amino acids long. Germline V gene lookup returns CDR1 WNHNN and CDR2 SYGVQD (reference sequence). The trim removed 4 bases at V and 2 bases at J, leaving 4 bases unmatched. CDR3 in amino acids: CASSGSSGGQETQYF. The CDR3 DNA sequence: TGCGCCAGCAGTGGATCTAGCGGGGGACAAGAGACCCAGTACTTC.

The V call is TRBV5-5, the J call TRBJ1-1; 8 nucleotides agree with TRBD1. The CDR3 has 15 amino acids. CDR1 SGHKS and CDR2 YYEKEE come from the germline V gene (reference sequence). V gave up 0 bases and J gave up 4 bases; unmatched junction bases: 5. DNA for the CDR3: TGTGCCAGCAGCTTGGCCCCGGGACAGGCCACTGAAGCTTTCTTT. Translating gives CASSLAPGQATEAFF.

This clone has more than one count but fewer than ten. The chain carries TRBV5-4 and TRBJ1-1; the match to TRBD1 covers 7 bases. Germline assignment: CDR1 SGHNT and CDR2 YYREEE (reference sequence). CDR3 length equals 15 residues. The ends lost 2 bases at V and 2 bases at J; junction bases unmatched: 6. Here the CDR3 reads CASSLAGGGNTEAFF. The CDR3 DNA sequence: TGTGCCAGCAGCTTAGCAGGGGGAGGTAACACTGAAGCTTTCTTT.

The chain is built from TRBV7-2 and TRBJ1-2; D is perhaps TRBD1 (6 bases). The CDR3 runs 15 residues. Germline assignment: CDR1 SGHTA and CDR2 FQGNSA. V was clipped by 6 bases and J by 5 bases, with 19 bases between them. CDR3 protein: CASRLTIQGWYGYTF. The CDR3 DNA reads as TGTGCCAGCAGACTAACGATACAGGGCTGGTATGGCTACACCTTC.

The sample holds a few counts of this clone. The chain recombines TRBV9 with TRBJ2-1; 12 nucleotides match TRBD2. The CDR3 has 15 amino acids. Germline-derived CDR1 and CDR2 are SGDLS and YYNGEE. J lost 5 bases, V lost 4 bases, and 4 bases had no gene match. CDR3 in amino acids: CASSRLAGGDNEQFF. The CDR3 DNA reads as TGTGCCAGCAGCCGTCTAGCGGGAGGGGACAATGAGCAGTTCTTC.

The chain has TRBV11-2 and TRBJ2-7, with a possible D match to TRBD2 (6 bases). From germline, CDR1 is SGHAT and CDR2 FQNNGV. The V and J ends lost 3 bases and 2 bases respectively, with 11 bases between them. CDR3 length: 14 amino acids. CDR3 protein: CASSLGSGTYEQYF. CDR3 coding DNA: TGTGCCAGCAGCTTGGGTAGCGGAACCTACGAGCAGTACTTC.

The rearrangement links TRBV19 to TRBJ1-1; tentative D call: TRBD1 (5 bases). Germline CDR1 is LNHDA and CDR2 is SQIVND (reference sequence). V was cut by 5 bases and J by 3 bases, with 13 bases left in between. There are 14 residues in the CDR3. The CDR3 DNA reads as TGTGCCAGTAGTCGGGACTGGGGTGACACTGAAGCTTTCTTT. Encoded protein: CASSRDWGDTEAFF.

This chain joins TRBV6-5 and TRBJ2-7; D is uncertain. This CDR3 spans 10 amino acids. Germline-derived CDR1 and CDR2 are MNHEY and SVGAGI. The germline V and J ends were trimmed by 10 bases and 2 bases, with 6 bases remaining between them. CDR3 DNA: TGTGCCACGCTAGCCTACGAGCAGTACTTC. Translated: CATLAYEQYF.

In this sample, this clone turned up once. J is TRBJ1-5 and V is TRBV7-9, with a tentative D call TRBD1 (6 bases). This CDR3 is built from 15 residues. Germline CDR1 reads SEHNR; CDR2 reads FQNEAQ (reference sequence). Trimming took off 4 bases at V and 4 bases at J, with 14 bases between the two ends. CDR3 sequence reads: CASSSQGGANQPQHF. CDR3 nucleotides: TGTGCCAGCAGCTCCCAAGGGGGAGCTAATCAGCCCCAGCATTTT.